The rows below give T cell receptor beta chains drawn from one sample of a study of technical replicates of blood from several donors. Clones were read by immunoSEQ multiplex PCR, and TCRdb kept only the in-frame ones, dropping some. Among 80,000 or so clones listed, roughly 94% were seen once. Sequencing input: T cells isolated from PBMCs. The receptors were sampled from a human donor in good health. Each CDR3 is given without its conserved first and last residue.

CDR3aa: ASSQDLAGGRETQY; v_gene: TRBV4-3
CDR3aa: SAGHSDTQY; v_gene: TRBV20-1
CDR3aa: ASILQGANEQF; v_gene: TRBV6-6
CDR3aa: ASSITAGGASGELF; v_gene: TRBV19
CDR3aa: ASSPSPRGSYQETQY; v_gene: TRBV5-4
CDR3aa: ASSLRDRGVGEQF; v_gene: TRBV23-1
CDR3aa: ASSTGLAGGPGGTQY; v_gene: TRBV19
CDR3aa: ASSWDSFEQY; v_gene: TRBV5-5
CDR3aa: ASSYRARDGYT; v_gene: TRBV6-5
CDR3aa: ASSTLLAGVADTQY; v_gene: TRBV9
CDR3aa: ASSLRLAGEETQY; v_gene: TRBV11-3
CDR3aa: ASSLGLATGELF; v_gene: TRBV5-4
CDR3aa: ASSPGQGLNTGELF; v_gene: TRBV2
CDR3aa: ASRATSGSTFQQY; v_gene: TRBV7-9
CDR3aa: ASSHLTETYEQY; v_gene: TRBV18
CDR3aa: AWSVHTNTEAF; v_gene: TRBV30
CDR3aa: ASTKPGSTEAF; v_gene: TRBV7-9
CDR3aa: ASLGTGYEQY; v_gene: TRBV2
CDR3aa: ASSQDYGTSRAGELF; v_gene: TRBV4-1
CDR3aa: ASSQGRLAGANNEQF; v_gene: TRBV4-1
CDR3aa: AWNRGGEKLF; v_gene: TRBV30
CDR3aa: ASSYSSYNEQF; v_gene: TRBV25-1
CDR3aa: AWRGIGGGTDTQY; v_gene: TRBV30
CDR3aa: AISPTSGFYNEQF; v_gene: TRBV10-3
CDR3aa: ASSLLGSTGGEFAEAF; v_gene: TRBV7-9
CDR3aa: ASSPTSGDYEQY; v_gene: TRBV7-6
CDR3aa: ASREGLAEADTQY; v_gene: TRBV9
CDR3aa: ASSSDFTGELF; v_gene: TRBV27
CDR3aa: ASSRDSHQPQH; v_gene: TRBV19
CDR3aa: ASSESPGQETQY; v_gene: TRBV10-2
CDR3aa: ASSEGSGTLSNEKLF; v_gene: TRBV2
CDR3aa: ASSSGSYTDTQY; v_gene: TRBV7-3
CDR3aa: ASSRIFVQARNTEAF; v_gene: TRBV5-8
CDR3aa: ASSTNRWPLLNTEAF; v_gene: TRBV11-1
CDR3aa: ASSQDGWAGDIPSNEKLF; v_gene: TRBV14
CDR3aa: SVDGATNEKLF; v_gene: TRBV29-1
CDR3aa: ASSHNSGGYGYT; v_gene: TRBV5-4
CDR3aa: ASSTQGSYEQY; v_gene: TRBV19
CDR3aa: AIQTDPNTEAF; v_gene: TRBV10-3
CDR3aa: ASSLDIWNTEAF; v_gene: TRBV5-5